These T cell receptor beta chains were read from a single sample in a study of response to subunit inactivated influenza vaccine. TCRdb re-called the RT-PCR reads through MiXCR, storing one row per CDR3 protein. Among fewer than 800,000 distinct CDR3 sequences listed, around 16% were seen once. Sequences were derived from PBMCs from blood, sampled roughly 12 days after vaccination. The receptor set was obtained from a man aged 50 or older who received an inactivated influenza vaccine. Each CDR3 is given with its conserved first and last residue. A D gene is named only where the DNA matches it firmly. Only part of the rows carry a size: once, few, many, or a class if the clone is expanded.

CDR3 DNA: TGTGCCAGCAGTTTGTTGGCCAGTAGCAATCAGCCCCAGCATTTT
CDR3 protein: CASSLLASSNQPQHF
clone size: many
D gene: NA
V gene: TRBV28
J gene: TRBJ1-5

CDR3 DNA: TGCAGTGCTACTGACGGGCGGAATTATGAGACCCAGTACTTC
CDR3 protein: CSATDGRNYETQYF
clone size: few
D gene: NA
V gene: TRBV20-1
J gene: TRBJ2-5

CDR3 DNA: TGTGCCAGCAGCTCGGGACAGGGGGCTCTAGCGGGCCTGGATTCCACAGATACGCAGTATTTT
CDR3 protein: CASSSGQGALAGLDSTDTQYF
clone size: NA
D gene: TRBD1
V gene: TRBV7-6
J gene: TRBJ2-3

CDR3 DNA: TGTGCCTGGAGTGCGTCGTTACGCTCGGACTTC
CDR3 protein: CAWSASLRSDF
clone size: NA
D gene: NA
V gene: TRBV30
J gene: TRBJ2-7

CDR3 DNA: TGTGCCAGCAGTTTTTCCCGCGGGAGAAGAGGCGAGCAGTACTTC
CDR3 protein: CASSFSRGRRGEQYF
clone size: NA
D gene: TRBD2
V gene: TRBV12-3/TRBV12-4
J gene: TRBJ2-7

CDR3 DNA: TGTGCCAGCAGCTTAGTGGGGGGGAGTTCACCCCTCCACTTT
CDR3 protein: CASSLVGGSSPLHF
clone size: NA
D gene: NA
V gene: TRBV11-2
J gene: TRBJ1-6

CDR3 DNA: TGTGCCAGCAGCCGGGACGCAGGAACCCAGTACTTC
CDR3 protein: CASSRDAGTQYF
clone size: many
D gene: NA
V gene: TRBV11-2
J gene: TRBJ2-5

CDR3 DNA: TGTGCCAGCAGTTTCAGCGGGAGTGAGTGGACGCAGTATTTT
CDR3 protein: CASSFSGSEWTQYF
clone size: few
D gene: TRBD2
V gene: TRBV12-3/TRBV12-4
J gene: TRBJ2-3

CDR3 DNA: TGTGCCAGCAGAACTTCCGGGACAGGGATCCACGAGCAGTACTTC
CDR3 protein: CASRTSGTGIHEQYF
clone size: NA
D gene: TRBD1
V gene: TRBV27
J gene: TRBJ2-7

CDR3 DNA: TGTGCCAGCAGTCAGACAGGAGTCGGCACTGAAGCTTTCTTT
CDR3 protein: CASSQTGVGTEAFF
clone size: NA
D gene: NA
V gene: TRBV12-3/TRBV12-4
J gene: TRBJ1-1

CDR3 DNA: TGCAGTGCTAGTGAATCCGGGACAGGGGTGGAAAAAATCTACGAGCAGTACTTC
CDR3 protein: CSASESGTGVEKIYEQYF
clone size: NA
D gene: TRBD1
V gene: TRBV20-1
J gene: TRBJ2-7

CDR3 DNA: TGCGCCAGCAGTGAACGGGGGCTGCAAGAGACCCAGTACTTC
CDR3 protein: CASSERGLQETQYF
clone size: few
D gene: NA
V gene: TRBV10-2
J gene: TRBJ2-5

CDR3 DNA: TGTGCCAGCAGCGCCGAGCCAAATCAGCCCCAGCATTTT
CDR3 protein: CASSAEPNQPQHF
clone size: few
D gene: NA
V gene: TRBV9
J gene: TRBJ1-5

CDR3 DNA: TGTGCCAGCAGTGAGACTAGCGGCTCCTACAATGAGCAGTTCTTC
CDR3 protein: CASSETSGSYNEQFF
clone size: NA
D gene: TRBD2
V gene: TRBV6-1
J gene: TRBJ2-1

CDR3 DNA: TGTGCCAGCAGTACGACAGGGAGTAGCGGCTACACCTTC
CDR3 protein: CASSTTGSSGYTF
clone size: few
D gene: TRBD1
V gene: TRBV27
J gene: TRBJ1-2

CDR3 DNA: TGTGCCATCAGTGAGGGTCAGTCCTACGAGCAGTACTTC
CDR3 protein: CAISEGQSYEQYF
clone size: NA
D gene: NA
V gene: TRBV10-3
J gene: TRBJ2-7

CDR3 DNA: TGCGCCAGCAGCCATCAGACTAGCGGGAGGGCCCAAGTCATTCAGTACTTC
CDR3 protein: CASSHQTSGRAQVIQYF
clone size: NA
D gene: TRBD2
V gene: TRBV4-1
J gene: TRBJ2-4

CDR3 DNA: TGTGCCAGCAGCGATAAATCAAGGGGCGCTTCCGGGGAGCTGTTTTTT
CDR3 protein: CASSDKSRGASGELFF
clone size: few
D gene: NA
V gene: TRBV6-4
J gene: TRBJ2-2

CDR3 DNA: TGTGCCAGCAGTCCCCCCGGGACAGGGCGGTCCTACGAGCAGTACTTC
CDR3 protein: CASSPPGTGRSYEQYF
clone size: few
D gene: TRBD1
V gene: TRBV6-2/TRBV6-3
J gene: TRBJ2-7

CDR3 DNA: TGTGCCACCAGCAGCCCCCGACAGGGGGCTAGACTAGCGGGACGGGGAAACATTCAGTACTTC
CDR3 protein: CATSSPRQGARLAGRGNIQYF
clone size: NA
D gene: NA
V gene: TRBV15
J gene: TRBJ2-4

CDR3 DNA: TGTGCCACCAGTGTTTGGGGGCAAGAGACCCAGTACTTC
CDR3 protein: CATSVWGQETQYF
clone size: NA
D gene: NA
V gene: TRBV24-1
J gene: TRBJ2-5

CDR3 DNA: TGTGCCAGCAGTCTTCTCCTGCCCTACGAGCAGTACTTC
CDR3 protein: CASSLLLPYEQYF
clone size: NA
D gene: NA
V gene: TRBV28
J gene: TRBJ2-7

CDR3 DNA: TGTGCCAGCAGCGTATTTAGCCGAAGCTCCTACAATGAGCAGTTCTTC
CDR3 protein: CASSVFSRSSYNEQFF
clone size: NA
D gene: NA
V gene: TRBV9
J gene: TRBJ2-1

CDR3 DNA: TGCGCCAGCAGCTTGGGGCTTTTCGGGCCCGAATACGAGCAGTACTTC
CDR3 protein: CASSLGLFGPEYEQYF
clone size: many
D gene: NA
V gene: TRBV5-1
J gene: TRBJ2-7

CDR3 DNA: TGTGCCAGCACCGGGACATCCGAACCCGGGGAGCTGTTTTTT
CDR3 protein: CASTGTSEPGELFF
clone size: NA
D gene: NA
V gene: TRBV7-9
J gene: TRBJ2-2

CDR3 DNA: TGTGCCAGCACCACTCCTCTACTAGCGGGGAATCAAGAGACCCAGTACTTC
CDR3 protein: CASTTPLLAGNQETQYF
clone size: few
D gene: TRBD2
V gene: TRBV28
J gene: TRBJ2-5